Listed here are 2 T cell receptor beta chains from one sample, sequenced in a study of patients and donors after allogeneic stem cell transplantation. TCRdb re-called the RT-PCR reads with MiXCR, one entry per CDR3 protein. This sample carries approximately 200,000 distinct CDR3 sequences, around 40% of them seen once, and the ten largest clones take 11%. Sequencing input: blood, either unsorted or a sorted T cell fraction (not recorded which). Receptors were obtained from a human donor who was either an allogeneic HSCT recipient or a stem cell or donor lymphocyte infusion donor (not recorded which). It is not recorded whose cells these are; they may come from a transplant donor.

This clonotype was counted only a few times. V is TRBV4-3 and J is TRBJ1-1, with 7 bases aligning to TRBD1. The germline CDR1 and CDR2 sequences are LGHNA and YSLEER. V was clipped by 0 bases and J by 0 bases; unmatched bases: 7. This CDR3 region has 17 residues. CDR3 nucleotide sequence: TGCGCCAGCAGCCAAGAGACAGGGAGGGTCATGAACACTGAAGCTTTCTTT. It codes for CASSQETGRVMNTEAFF.

V usage is TRBV30 and J usage is TRBJ2-7, with D possibly TRBD1 on 5 matching bases. The CDR3 has 13 amino acids. The ends were cut back, 3 bases at V and 4 bases at J, with 13 bases in the middle. Germline CDR1 and CDR2: GTSNPN and SVGIG (reference sequence). The CDR3 is CAWRGERWYEQYF. The CDR3 nucleotides read TGTGCCTGGAGAGGGGAAAGATGGTACGAGCAGTACTTC. Supplemented by reference TRBV30 and TRBJ2-7, the full variable domain reads SQTIHQWPATLVQPVGSPLSLECTVEGTSNPNLYWYRQAAGRGLQLLFYSVGIGQISSEVPQNLSASRPQDRQFILSSKKLLLSDSGFYLCAWRGERWYEQYFGPGTRLTVT.